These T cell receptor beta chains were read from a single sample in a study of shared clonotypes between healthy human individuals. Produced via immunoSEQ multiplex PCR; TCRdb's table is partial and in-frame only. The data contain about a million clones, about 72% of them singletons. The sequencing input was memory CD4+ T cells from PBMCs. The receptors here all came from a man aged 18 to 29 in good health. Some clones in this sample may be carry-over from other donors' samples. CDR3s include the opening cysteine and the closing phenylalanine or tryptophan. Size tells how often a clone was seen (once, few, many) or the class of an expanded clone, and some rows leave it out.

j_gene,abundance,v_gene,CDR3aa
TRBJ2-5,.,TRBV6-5,CASSYSFHQETQYF
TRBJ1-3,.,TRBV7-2,CASSPDRPIGNTIYF
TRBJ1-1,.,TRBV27,CASSSLLNTEAFF
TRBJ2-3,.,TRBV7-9,CAEMGLLSADTQYF
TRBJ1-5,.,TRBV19,CASRPAGSKSNQPQHF
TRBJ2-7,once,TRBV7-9,CASSLVHGSSYEQYF
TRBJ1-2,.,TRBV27,CASSPQIRAANYGYTF
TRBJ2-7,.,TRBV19,CATQLMGEQYF
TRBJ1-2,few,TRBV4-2,CASSQDYRPGEDGYTF
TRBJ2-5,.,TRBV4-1,CASSRGLAGTGGPKETQYF
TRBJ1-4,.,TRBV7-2,CASSLVGRADHNEKLFF
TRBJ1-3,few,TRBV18,CASSPPGQLPGNTIYF
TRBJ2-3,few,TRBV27,CASSLRGRADTQYF
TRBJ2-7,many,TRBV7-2,CASSLMLGGNEQYF
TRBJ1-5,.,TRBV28,CASSSRTGPRQPQHF
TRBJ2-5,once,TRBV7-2,CASSKGQGYQETQYF
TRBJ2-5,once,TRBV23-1,CASGQETQYF
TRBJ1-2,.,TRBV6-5,CASSYRGRYGYTF
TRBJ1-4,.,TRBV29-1,CSVEIGGSEKLFF
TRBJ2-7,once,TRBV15,CATSKLADTHEQYF
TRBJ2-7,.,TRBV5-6,CASSLAGAPRQYF
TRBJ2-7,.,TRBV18,CASSGGRGYEQYF
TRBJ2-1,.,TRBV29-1,CSAGLGRKFF
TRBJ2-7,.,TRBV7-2,CASSLAPGLAGGPLRNEQYF
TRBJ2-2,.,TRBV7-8,CASSLAVPTGVVVGELFF
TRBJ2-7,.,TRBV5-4,CASSLHRLAGEQYF
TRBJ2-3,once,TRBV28,CASSEPRNTQYF
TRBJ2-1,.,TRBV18,CASSAQTEGEQFF
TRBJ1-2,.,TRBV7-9,CASRPTGEGGYTF
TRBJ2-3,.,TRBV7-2,CASSLVQANTQYF
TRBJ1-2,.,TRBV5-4,CASSPQQGARGYTF
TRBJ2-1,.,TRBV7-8,CASSLGTGAREQFF
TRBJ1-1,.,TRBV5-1,CASSLTQGAYTEAFF
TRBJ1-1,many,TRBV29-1,CSAGRMGGNTEAFF
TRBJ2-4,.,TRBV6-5,CASKGPPKNIQYF
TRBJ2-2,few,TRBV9,CASSVVAGGTGELFF
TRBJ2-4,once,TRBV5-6,CASSLDQGGGTKNIQYF
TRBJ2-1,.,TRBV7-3,CASSLAGLAALGEQFF
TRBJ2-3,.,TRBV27,CATERRAGARGTQYF
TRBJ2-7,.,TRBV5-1,CASSLALQGSSYEQYF
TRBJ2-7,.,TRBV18,CASSRQGGQGYEQYF
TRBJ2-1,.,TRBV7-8,CATLERGRYNEQFF
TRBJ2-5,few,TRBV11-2,CASSEFSGQETQYF
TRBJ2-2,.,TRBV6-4,CASSPTGSGGELFF
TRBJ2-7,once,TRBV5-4,CASSLSRNEQYF
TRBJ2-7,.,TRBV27,CASSLKPGTGGIYEQYF